This T cell receptor (beta chain) derives from a study of blood T cell repertoires in COVID-19. Study background: Acute and convalescent COVID-19 specimens originated in the United States, Italy and Spain. Sources were T cells, B-cell-depleted T cells, or PBMCs; the material itself was cDNA or gDNA.

In the original analysis: The assay estimated nucleated cells by amplifying reference gene primers. Clones were sequenced by immunoSEQ multiplex PCR, and TCRdb holds only the in-frame ones, with some missing. V and J calls and clone size follow that table, whereas D and trimming were derived from the DNA. This sample has some 97,000 clones, with 88% found just once. This clonotype originated in a woman in her fifties or sixties with acute or convalescent COVID-19. The sequenced material came from peripheral blood.

The CDR3 DNA sequence: TGTGCCAGCAGCTTAGCCGGGAGGTCCTACAATGAGCAGTTCTTC. This gives the protein CASSLAGRSYNEQFF. V and J are TRBV11-3 and TRBJ2-1; TRBD2 matches 7 bases. Germline assignment: CDR1 SGHNT and CDR2 YENEEA. This CDR3 has 15 amino acids. Unmatched junction bases numbered 1, after V lost 1 base and J lost 1 base.